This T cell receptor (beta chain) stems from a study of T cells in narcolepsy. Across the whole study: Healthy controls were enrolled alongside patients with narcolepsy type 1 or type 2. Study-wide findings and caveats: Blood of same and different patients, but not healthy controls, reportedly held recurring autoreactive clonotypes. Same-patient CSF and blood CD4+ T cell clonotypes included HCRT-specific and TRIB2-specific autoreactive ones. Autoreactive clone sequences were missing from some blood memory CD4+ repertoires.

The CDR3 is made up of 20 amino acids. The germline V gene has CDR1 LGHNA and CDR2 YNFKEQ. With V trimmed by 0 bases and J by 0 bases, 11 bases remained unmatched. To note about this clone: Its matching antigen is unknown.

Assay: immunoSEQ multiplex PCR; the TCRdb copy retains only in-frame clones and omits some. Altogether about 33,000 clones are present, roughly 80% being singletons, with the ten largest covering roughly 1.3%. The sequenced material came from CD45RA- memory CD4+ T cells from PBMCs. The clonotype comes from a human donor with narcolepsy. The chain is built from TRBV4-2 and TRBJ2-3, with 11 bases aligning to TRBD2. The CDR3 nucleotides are TGTGCCAGCAGCCAAGATCGCAGGCTAGCGGGGGGTCATAGCACAGATACGCAGTATTTT. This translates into CASSQDRRLAGGHSTDTQYF.